Here is one TCR beta chain with its context. This CDR3 is built from 13 residues. Trimming cost V 4 bases and J 10 bases, with 14 bases left between them. CDR1 and CDR2 (germline): SQVTM, ANQGSEA. This entry is derived from a study of T cell changes during pregnancy in multiple sclerosis. Clones were read by immunoSEQ multiplex PCR, and TCRdb kept only the in-frame ones, dropping some. The sample has some 70,000 clones, just under 95% seen once. The chain is built from TRBV29-1 and TRBJ1-6, with D possibly matching TRBD1 (5 bases). Source: peripheral blood, taken after pregnancy. This receptor was taken from a female donor in good health, enrolled as a control in a pregnancy study. CDR3 nucleotides: TGCAGCGTTGGGTCGGGGGATGGCTCACCCCTCCACTTT. It yields the protein CSVGSGDGSPLHF.